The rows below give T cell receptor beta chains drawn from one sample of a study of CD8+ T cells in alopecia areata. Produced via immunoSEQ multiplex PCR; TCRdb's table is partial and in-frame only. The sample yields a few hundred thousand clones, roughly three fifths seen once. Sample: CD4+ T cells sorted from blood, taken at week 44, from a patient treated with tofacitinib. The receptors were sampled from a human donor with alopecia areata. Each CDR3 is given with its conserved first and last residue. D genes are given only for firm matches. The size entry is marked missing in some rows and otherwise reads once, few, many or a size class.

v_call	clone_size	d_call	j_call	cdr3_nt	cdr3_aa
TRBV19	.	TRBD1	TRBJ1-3	TGTGCCAGTGCAGGGGGCGCCGCGGACACCATATATTTT	CASAGGAADTIYF
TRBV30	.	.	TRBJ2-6	TGTGCCTGGAGCGCGGGACGGGCAGGGATCTCTGGGGCCAACGTCCTGACTTTC	CAWSAGRAGISGANVLTF
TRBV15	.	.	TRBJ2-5	TGTGCCACCAGCAGAGCGCCACAAGAGACCCAGTACTTC	CATSRAPQETQYF
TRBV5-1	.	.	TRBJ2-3	TGCGCCAGCAGCTCTAGACAGATCAGCACAGATACGCAGTATTTT	CASSSRQISTDTQYF
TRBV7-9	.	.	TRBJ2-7	TGTGCCAGCAGCGTATTCAGAGACTCCTACGAGCAGTACTTC	CASSVFRDSYEQYF
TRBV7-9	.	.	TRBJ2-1	TGTGCCAGCAGCTTAGTTGATAGCGCAGTAAATGAGCAGTTCTTC	CASSLVDSAVNEQFF
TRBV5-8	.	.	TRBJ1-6	TGTGCCAGCAGCTTGGCCCTCACCACCCGACAGTATTCACCCCTCCACTTT	CASSLALTTRQYSPLHF
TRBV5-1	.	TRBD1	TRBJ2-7	TGCGCCAGCACGCCCGGGGACAGGGTTTCCTACGAGCAGTACTTC	CASTPGDRVSYEQYF
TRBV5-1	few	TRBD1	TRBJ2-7	TGCGCCAGCAAAACCGGGACAGTCACCTACGAGCAGTACTTC	CASKTGTVTYEQYF
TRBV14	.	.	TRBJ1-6	TGTGCCAGCAGCCGGTCCTATAATTCACCCCTCCACTTT	CASSRSYNSPLHF
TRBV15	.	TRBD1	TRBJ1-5	TGTGCCACCAGTGGGACCGGGACAGGGATTCAGCCCCAGCATTTT	CATSGTGTGIQPQHF
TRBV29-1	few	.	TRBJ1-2	TGCAGCGTTGGCGGAGGTTTAGATGGCTACACCTTC	CSVGGGLDGYTF
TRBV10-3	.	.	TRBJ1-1	TGTGCCATCAGTCGATCGACAAAAACTGAAGCTTTCTTT	CAISRSTKTEAFF
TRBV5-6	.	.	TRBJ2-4	TGTGCCAGCAGCTCAAATCTATTCCGGGGACATCTAGCCAAAAACATTCAGTACTTC	CASSSNLFRGHLAKNIQYF
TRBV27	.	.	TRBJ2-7	TGTGCCAGCAGTCCCCACTATAAGGCGGCGGCAGGATCCTACGAGCAGTACTTC	CASSPHYKAAAGSYEQYF
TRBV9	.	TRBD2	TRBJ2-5	TGTGCCAGCAGCCAAGGGTCTCTTGGTGTCGGGGGGGCTGGTGAGACCCAGTACTTC	CASSQGSLGVGGAGETQYF
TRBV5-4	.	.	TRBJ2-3	TGTGCCAGCAGAGGTGGGGTCACAGATACGCAGTATTTT	CASRGGVTDTQYF
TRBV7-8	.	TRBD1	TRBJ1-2	TGTGCCAGCAGCCACCCGGGACAGAATTATGGCTACACCTTC	CASSHPGQNYGYTF
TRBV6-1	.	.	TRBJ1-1	TGTGCCAGCAGTGAACGTGGAGGGTATGGCACTGAAGCTTTCTTT	CASSERGGYGTEAFF
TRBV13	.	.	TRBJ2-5	TGTGCCAGCAGCCTACGGCAGGGCAGCCAAGAGACCCAGTACTTC	CASSLRQGSQETQYF
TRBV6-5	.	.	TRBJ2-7	TGTGCCAGCAGATCGCGGGGCCACGAGCAGTACTTC	CASRSRGHEQYF
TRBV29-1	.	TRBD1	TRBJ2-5	TGCAGCGTATCGGGACAGTTCGGGGAGACCCAGTACTTC	CSVSGQFGETQYF
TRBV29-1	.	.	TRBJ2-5	TGCAGCGTAGCAGGGAGGCTGATACAAGAGACCCAGTACTTC	CSVAGRLIQETQYF
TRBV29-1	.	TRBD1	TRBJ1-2	TGCAGCGTCCGGCTTGTCGGGACAGAATACTATGGCTACACCTTC	CSVRLVGTEYYGYTF
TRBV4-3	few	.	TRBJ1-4	TGCGCCAGCAGCCAAGATCGGGGGAATGAAAAACTGTTTTTT	CASSQDRGNEKLFF
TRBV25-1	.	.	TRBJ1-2	TGTGCCAGCAGAGGTCAAGCTAACTATGGCTACACCTTC	CASRGQANYGYTF
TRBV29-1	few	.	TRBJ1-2	TGCAGCGTTGTGACCAGGGGATTTGGCTACACCTTC	CSVVTRGFGYTF
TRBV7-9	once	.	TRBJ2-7	TGTGCCAGCAGCTTAGGACAGGGAGGCTACGAGCAGTACTTC	CASSLGQGGYEQYF
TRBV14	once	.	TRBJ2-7	TGTGCCAGCAGCCAAGATACCGGGGGCTACGAGCAGTACTTC	CASSQDTGGYEQYF